The rows below give T cell receptor beta chains drawn from one sample of a study of shared clonotypes between healthy human individuals. Libraries were prepared by immunoSEQ multiplex PCR; TCRdb keeps only in-frame clonotypes and omits some of them. The table lists some 1,100,000 clones, about four fifths of them singletons. The sample comprised memory CD4+ T cells from PBMCs. The receptor source for this set is a man younger than 35 in good health. Some clones in this sample may be carry-over from other donors' samples. Both conserved end residues are part of each CDR3.

TRBJ1-1	TRBV2	CASRDRGPEAFF
TRBJ2-1	TRBV11-3	CASSFSRGAQVF
TRBJ1-4	TRBV6-1	CASSELGHGEKLFF
TRBJ1-1	TRBV5-1	CASSSNSNTEAFF
TRBJ2-2	TRBV5-6	CASSSPRAVPGGTGELFF
TRBJ1-1	TRBV5-1	CASSLRPRQLTNTEAFF
TRBJ2-1	TRBV28	CASAPDGFEQFF
TRBJ2-5	TRBV11-3	CASSLGRADWTQYF
TRBJ2-1	TRBV27	CASSKTDREGEQFF
TRBJ2-7	TRBV5-1	CASSFRDGGSEQYF
TRBJ2-2	TRBV9	CASSGASGWTGELFF